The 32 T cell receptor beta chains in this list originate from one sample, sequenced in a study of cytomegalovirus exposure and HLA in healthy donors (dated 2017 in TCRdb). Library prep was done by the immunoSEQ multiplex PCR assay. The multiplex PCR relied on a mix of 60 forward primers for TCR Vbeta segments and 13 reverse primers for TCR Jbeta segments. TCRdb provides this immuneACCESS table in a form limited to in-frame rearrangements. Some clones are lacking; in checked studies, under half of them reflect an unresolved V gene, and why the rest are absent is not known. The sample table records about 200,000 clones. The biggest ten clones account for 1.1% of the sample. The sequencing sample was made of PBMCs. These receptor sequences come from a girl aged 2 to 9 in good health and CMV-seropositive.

The CDR3 nucleotides read TGTGCCAGCAGCGAACAGGGTAGGGGGACTGAAGCTTTCTTT. It specifies CASSEQGRGTEAFF. The chain links TRBV9 to TRBJ1-1, with a weak D call TRBD1 (6 bases). This CDR3 comprises 14 residues. V shed 3 bases and J shed 5 bases, with 14 bases lying between them. Germline V gives CDR1 SGDLS, CDR2 YYNGEE.

The CDR3 protein is CAISEGLAGETQYF. The CDR3 nucleotides read TGTGCCATCAGTGAGGGACTAGCGGGAGAGACCCAGTACTTC. The chain links TRBV10-3 to TRBJ2-5; 11 nucleotides match TRBD2. V lost 2 bases, J lost 4 bases, and 0 bases stayed unmatched. The length of the CDR3 is 14 residues. Germline V gene data show CDR1 as ENHRY and CDR2 as SYGVKD.

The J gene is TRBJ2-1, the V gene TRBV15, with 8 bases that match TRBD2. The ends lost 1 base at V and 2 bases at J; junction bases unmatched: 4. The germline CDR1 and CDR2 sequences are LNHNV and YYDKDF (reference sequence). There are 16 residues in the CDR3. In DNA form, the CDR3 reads TGTGCCACCAGCAGAGGTCGGGAGGGGGCCTACAATGAGCAGTTCTTC. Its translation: CATSRGREGAYNEQFF.

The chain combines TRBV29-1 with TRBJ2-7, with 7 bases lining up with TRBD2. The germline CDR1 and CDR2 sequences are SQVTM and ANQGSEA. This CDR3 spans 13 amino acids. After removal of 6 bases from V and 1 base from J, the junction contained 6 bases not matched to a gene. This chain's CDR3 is CSVEPGGSYEQYF. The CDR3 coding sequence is TGCAGCGTGGAACCGGGGGGTTCCTACGAGCAGTACTTC.

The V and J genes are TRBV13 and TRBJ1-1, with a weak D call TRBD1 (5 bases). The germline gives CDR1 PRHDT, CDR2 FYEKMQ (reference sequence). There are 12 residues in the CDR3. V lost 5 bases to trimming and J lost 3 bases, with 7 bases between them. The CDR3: CASSPGYTEAFF. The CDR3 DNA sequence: TGTGCCAGCAGCCCAGGGTACACTGAAGCTTTCTTT.

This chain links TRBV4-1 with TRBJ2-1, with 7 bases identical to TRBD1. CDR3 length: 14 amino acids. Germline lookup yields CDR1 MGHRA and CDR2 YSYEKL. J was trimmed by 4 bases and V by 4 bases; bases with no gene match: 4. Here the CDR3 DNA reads TGCGCCAGCAGCCCCCGGGACAGTTACAATGAGCAGTTCTTC. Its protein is CASSPRDSYNEQFF.

The CDR3 loop reads CASSLTRWDSRSSYEQYF. CDR3 nucleotides: TGTGCCAGCAGCTTAACAAGATGGGACAGCCGGTCCTCCTACGAGCAGTACTTC. V usage is TRBV11-2 and J usage is TRBJ2-7; 7 nucleotides line up with TRBD1. Germline V gene data show CDR1 as SGHAT and CDR2 as FQNNGV. The CDR3 runs 18 residues. V dropped 2 bases and J dropped 0; count of bases not matched to a gene: 13.

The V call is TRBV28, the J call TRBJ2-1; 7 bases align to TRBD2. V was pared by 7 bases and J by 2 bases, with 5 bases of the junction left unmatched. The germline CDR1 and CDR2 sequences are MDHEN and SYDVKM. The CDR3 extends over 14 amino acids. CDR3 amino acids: CASNPGGAYNEQFF. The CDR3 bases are TGTGCCAGCAACCCGGGAGGAGCCTACAATGAGCAGTTCTTC.

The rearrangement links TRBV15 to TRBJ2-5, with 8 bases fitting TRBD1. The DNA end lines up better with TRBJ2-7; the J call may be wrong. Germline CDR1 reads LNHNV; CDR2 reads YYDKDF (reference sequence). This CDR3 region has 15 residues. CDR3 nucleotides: TGTGCCACCAGCAGAGGGACAGGGAGCTCCTACGAGCAGTACTTC. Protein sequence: CATSRGTGSSYEQYF.

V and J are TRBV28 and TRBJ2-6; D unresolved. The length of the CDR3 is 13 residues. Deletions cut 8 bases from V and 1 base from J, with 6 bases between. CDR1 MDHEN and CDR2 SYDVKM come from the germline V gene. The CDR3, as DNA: TGTGCCAGCGAGTTGTCTGGGGCCAACGTCCTGACTTTC. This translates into CASELSGANVLTF.

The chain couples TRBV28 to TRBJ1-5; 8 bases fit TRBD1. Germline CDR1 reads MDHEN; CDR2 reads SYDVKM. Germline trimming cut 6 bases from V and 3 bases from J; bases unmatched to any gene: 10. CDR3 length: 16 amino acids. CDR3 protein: CASSRQGNGLNQPQHF. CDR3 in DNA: TGTGCCAGCAGCAGACAGGGGAACGGACTCAATCAGCCCCAGCATTTT.

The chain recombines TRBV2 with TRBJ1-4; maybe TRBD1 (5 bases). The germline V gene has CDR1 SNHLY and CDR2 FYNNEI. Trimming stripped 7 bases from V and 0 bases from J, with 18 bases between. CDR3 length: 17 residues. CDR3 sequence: CASMGQYSFATNEKLFF. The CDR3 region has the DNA TGTGCCAGCATGGGGCAGTACAGTTTTGCAACTAATGAAAAACTGTTTTTT.

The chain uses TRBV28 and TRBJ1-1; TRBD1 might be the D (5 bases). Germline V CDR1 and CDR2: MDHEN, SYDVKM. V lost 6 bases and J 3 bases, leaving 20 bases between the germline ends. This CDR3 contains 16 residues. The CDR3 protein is CASRDPGLKRDTEAFF. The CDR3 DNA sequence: TGTGCCAGCAGAGATCCGGGACTCAAACGGGACACTGAAGCTTTCTTT.

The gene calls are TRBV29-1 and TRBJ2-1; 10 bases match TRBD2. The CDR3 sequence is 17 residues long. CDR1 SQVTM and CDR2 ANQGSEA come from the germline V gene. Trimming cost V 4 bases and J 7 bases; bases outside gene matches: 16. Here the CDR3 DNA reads TGCAGCGTTGCGGGACTAGCGAAGTCGATGTCTTGGAATGAGCAGTTCTTC. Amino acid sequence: CSVAGLAKSMSWNEQFF.

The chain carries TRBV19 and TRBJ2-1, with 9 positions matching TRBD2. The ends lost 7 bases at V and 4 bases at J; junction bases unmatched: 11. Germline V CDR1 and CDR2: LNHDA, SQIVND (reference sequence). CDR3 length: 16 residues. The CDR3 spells CASNPGTSRKYNEQFF. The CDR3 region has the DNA TGTGCCAGTAATCCAGGGACTAGCCGGAAATACAATGAGCAGTTCTTC.

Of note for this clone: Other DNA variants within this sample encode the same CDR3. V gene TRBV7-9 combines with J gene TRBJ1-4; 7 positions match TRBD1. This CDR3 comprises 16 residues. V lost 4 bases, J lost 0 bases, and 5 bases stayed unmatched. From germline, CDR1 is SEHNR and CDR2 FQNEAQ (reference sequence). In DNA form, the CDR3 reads TGTGCCAGCAGCTATGAGACAGGGCCAACTAATGAAAAACTGTTTTTT. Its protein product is CASSYETGPTNEKLFF.

CDR3 protein: CASSQRDSIGYEQYF. In DNA form, the CDR3 reads TGTGCCAGCAGTCAACGGGACAGTATAGGGTACGAGCAGTACTTC. V and J are TRBV27 and TRBJ2-7, with TRBD1 matching 7 bases. Germline V gene data show CDR1 as MNHEY and CDR2 as SMNVEV (reference sequence). CDR3 length: 15 amino acids. Trimming removed 5 bases from V and 4 bases from J; junction bases left unmatched: 11.

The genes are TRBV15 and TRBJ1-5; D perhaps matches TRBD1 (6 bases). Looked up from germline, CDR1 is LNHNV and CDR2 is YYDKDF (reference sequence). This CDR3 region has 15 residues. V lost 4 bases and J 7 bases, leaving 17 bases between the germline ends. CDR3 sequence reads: CATSKTRGLGQPQHF. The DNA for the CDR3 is TGTGCCACCAGCAAAACCAGGGGTCTTGGGCAGCCCCAGCATTTT.

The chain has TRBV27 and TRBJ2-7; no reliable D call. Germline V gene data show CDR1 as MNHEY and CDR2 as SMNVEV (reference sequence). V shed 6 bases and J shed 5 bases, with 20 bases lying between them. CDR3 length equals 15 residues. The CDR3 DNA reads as TGTGCCAGCAGCCAAGTGATCCCCGGTCCCGACGAGCAGTACTTC. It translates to CASSQVIPGPDEQYF.

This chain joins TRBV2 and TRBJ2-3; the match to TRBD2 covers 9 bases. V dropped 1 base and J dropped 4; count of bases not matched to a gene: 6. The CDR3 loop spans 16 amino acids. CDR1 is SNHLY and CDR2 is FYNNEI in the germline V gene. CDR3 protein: CASSEDSGREADTQYF. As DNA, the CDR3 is TGTGCCAGCAGTGAAGATAGCGGGAGAGAGGCAGATACGCAGTATTTT.

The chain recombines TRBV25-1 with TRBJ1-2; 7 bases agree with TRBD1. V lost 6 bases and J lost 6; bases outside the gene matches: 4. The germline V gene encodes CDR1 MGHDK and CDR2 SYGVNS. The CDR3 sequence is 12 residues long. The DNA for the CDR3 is TGTGCCAGCAGCAGGGGGATCGATGGCTACACCTTC. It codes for CASSRGIDGYTF.

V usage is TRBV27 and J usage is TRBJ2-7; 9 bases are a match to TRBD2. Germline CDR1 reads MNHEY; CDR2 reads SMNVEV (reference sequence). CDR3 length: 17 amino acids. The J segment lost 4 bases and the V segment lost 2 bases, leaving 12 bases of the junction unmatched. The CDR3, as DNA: TGTGCCAGCAGTTTACGAGGCGGGAGGGTCTCTAGGTACGAGCAGTACTTC. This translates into CASSLRGGRVSRYEQYF.

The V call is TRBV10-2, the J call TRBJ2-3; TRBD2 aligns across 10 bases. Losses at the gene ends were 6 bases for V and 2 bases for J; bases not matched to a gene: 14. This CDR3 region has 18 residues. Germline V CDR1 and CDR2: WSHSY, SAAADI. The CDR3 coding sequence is TGCGCCAGCAGGGAAGCGGGAGGGCCAGGTTTTCCCACAGATACGCAGTATTTT. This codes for CASREAGGPGFPTDTQYF.

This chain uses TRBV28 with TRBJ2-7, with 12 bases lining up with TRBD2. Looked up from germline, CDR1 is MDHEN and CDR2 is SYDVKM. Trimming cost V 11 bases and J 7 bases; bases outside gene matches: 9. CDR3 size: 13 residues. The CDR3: CAATSGGVGEQYF. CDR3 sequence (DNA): TGTGCCGCGACTAGCGGGGGAGTGGGGGAGCAGTACTTC.

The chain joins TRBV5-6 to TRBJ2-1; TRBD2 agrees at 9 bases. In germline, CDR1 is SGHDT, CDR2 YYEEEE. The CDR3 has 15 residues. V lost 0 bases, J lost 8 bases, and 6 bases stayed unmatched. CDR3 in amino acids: CASSLGKREVYEQFF. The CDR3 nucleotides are TGTGCCAGCAGCTTGGGGAAGCGGGAGGTTTATGAGCAGTTCTTC.

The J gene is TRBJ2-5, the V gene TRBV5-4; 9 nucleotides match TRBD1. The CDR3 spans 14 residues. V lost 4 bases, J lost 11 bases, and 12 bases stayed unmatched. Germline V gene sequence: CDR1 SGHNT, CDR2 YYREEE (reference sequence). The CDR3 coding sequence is TGTGCCAGCAGCAGGGCCGGGACAGGGTATGAGCAGTACTTC. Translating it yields CASSRAGTGYEQYF.

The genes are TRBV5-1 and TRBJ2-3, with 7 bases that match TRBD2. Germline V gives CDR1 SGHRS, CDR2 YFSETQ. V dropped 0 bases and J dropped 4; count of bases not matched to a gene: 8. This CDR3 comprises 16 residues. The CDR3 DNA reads TGCGCCAGCAGCTTGGAGAGAGGGGCGGGGGCAGATACGCAGTATTTT. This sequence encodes CASSLERGAGADTQYF. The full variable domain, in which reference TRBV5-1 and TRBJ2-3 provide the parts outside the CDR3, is KAGVTQTPRYLIKTRGQQVTLSCSPISGHRSVSWYQQTPGQGLQFLFEYFSETQRNKGNFPGRFSGRQFSNSRSEMNVSTLELGDSALYLCASSLERGAGADTQYFGPGTRLTVL.

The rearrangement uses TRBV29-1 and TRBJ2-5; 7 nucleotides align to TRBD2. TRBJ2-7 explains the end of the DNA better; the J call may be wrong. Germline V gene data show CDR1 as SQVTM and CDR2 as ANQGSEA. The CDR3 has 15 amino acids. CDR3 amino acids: CSVGLGGSGSYEQYF. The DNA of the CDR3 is TGCAGCGTTGGATTGGGGGGTAGCGGGTCCTACGAGCAGTACTTC.

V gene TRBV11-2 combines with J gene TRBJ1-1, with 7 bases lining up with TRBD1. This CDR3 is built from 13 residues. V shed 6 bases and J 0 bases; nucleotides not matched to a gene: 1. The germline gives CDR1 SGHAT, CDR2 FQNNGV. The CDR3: CASRQGLNTEAFF. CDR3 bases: TGTGCCAGCAGACAGGGGCTGAACACTGAAGCTTTCTTT.

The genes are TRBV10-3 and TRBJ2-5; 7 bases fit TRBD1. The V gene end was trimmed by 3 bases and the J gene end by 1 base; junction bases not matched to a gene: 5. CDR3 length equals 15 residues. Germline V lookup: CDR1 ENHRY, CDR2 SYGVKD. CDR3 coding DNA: TGTGCCATCAGTGACCTCAACAGGGGCCAAGAGACCCAGTACTTC. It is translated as CAISDLNRGQETQYF.

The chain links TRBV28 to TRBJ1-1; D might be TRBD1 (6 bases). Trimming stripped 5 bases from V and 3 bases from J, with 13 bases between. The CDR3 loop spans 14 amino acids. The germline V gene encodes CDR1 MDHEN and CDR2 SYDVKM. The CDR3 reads CASSPLTGDTEAFF. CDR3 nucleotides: TGTGCCAGCAGTCCCCTGACAGGAGACACTGAAGCTTTCTTT. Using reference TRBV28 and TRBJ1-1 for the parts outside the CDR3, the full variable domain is DVKVTQSSRYLVKRTGEKVFLECVQDMDHENMFWYRQDPGLGLRLIYFSYDVKMKEKGDIPEGYSVSREKKERFSLILESASTNQTSMYLCASSPLTGDTEAFFGQGTRLTVV.

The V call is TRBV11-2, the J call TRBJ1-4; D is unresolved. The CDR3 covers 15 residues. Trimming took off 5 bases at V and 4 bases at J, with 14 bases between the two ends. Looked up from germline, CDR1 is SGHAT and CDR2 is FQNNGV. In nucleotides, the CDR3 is TGTGCCAGCAGCCCAGCGGGAGGGAATAATGAAAAACTGTTTTTT. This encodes CASSPAGGNNEKLFF.